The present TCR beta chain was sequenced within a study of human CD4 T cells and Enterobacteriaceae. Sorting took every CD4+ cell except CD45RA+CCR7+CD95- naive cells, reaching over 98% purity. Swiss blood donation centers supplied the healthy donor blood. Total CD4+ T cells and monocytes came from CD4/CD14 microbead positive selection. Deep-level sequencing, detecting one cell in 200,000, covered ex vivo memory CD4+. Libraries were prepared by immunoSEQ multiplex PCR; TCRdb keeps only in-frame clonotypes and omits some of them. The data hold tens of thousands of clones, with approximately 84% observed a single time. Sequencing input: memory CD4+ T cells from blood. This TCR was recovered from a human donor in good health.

CDR3 in DNA: TGTGCCAGCAGCCGGGACTCAGAGACCCAGTACTTC. This gives the protein CASSRDSETQYF. The chain links TRBV11-2 to TRBJ2-5, with D possibly TRBD2 on 6 matching bases. Germline lookup yields CDR1 SGHAT and CDR2 FQNNGV. V lost 5 bases and J 4 bases, leaving 8 bases between the germline ends. This CDR3 spans 12 amino acids. The whole variable domain, remainder taken from reference TRBV11-2 and TRBJ2-5, is EAGVAQSPRYKIIEKRQSVAFWCNPISGHATLYWYQQILGQGPKLLIQFQNNGVVDDSQLPKDRFSAERLKGVDSTLKIQPAKLEDSAVYLCASSRDSETQYFGPGTRLLVL.